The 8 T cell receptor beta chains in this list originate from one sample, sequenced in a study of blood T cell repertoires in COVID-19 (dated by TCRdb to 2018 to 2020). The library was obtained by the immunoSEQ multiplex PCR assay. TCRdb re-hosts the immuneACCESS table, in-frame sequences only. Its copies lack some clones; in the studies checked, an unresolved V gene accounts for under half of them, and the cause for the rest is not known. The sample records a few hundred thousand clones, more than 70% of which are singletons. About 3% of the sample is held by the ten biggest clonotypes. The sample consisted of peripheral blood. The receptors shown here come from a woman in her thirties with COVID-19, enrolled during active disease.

The CDR3 reads CASSYHDFGSGGSYNEQFF. The CDR3 nucleotides read TGTGCCAGCAGTTACCACGACTTCGGAAGCGGGGGATCGTACAATGAGCAGTTCTTC. This sequence joins TRBV6-2 or TRBV6-3 and TRBJ2-1; TRBD2 matches 8 bases. The CDR3 is made up of 19 amino acids. Trimming cost V 2 bases and J 4 bases; bases outside gene matches: 16. The V gene's germline CDR1 is MNHEY and CDR2 SVGEGT.

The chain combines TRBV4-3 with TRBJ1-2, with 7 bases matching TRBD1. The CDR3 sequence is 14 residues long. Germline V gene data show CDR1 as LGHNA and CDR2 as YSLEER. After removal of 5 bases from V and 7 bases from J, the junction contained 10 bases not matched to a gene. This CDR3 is CASSSLQGRSGYTF. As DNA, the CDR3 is TGCGCCAGCAGCTCTTTACAGGGGAGGAGTGGCTACACCTTC.

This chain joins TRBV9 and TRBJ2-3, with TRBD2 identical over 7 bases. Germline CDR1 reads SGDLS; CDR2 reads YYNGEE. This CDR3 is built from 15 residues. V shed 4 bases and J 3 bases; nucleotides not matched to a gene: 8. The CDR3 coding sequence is TGTGCCAGCAGCCTAGAGGGAGGGTTGACAGATACGCAGTATTTT. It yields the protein CASSLEGGLTDTQYF. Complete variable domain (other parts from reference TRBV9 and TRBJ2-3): DSGVTQTPKHLITATGQRVTLRCSPRSGDLSVYWYQQSLDQGLQFLIQYYNGEERAKGNILERFSAQQFPDLHSELNLSSLELGDSALYFCASSLEGGLTDTQYFGPGTRLTVL.

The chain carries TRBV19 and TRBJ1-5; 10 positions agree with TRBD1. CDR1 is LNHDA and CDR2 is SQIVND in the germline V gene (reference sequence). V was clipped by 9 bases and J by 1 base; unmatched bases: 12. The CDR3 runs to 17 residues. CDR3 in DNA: TGTGCCAGCCAGAAAGAGACAGGGGGCTTCAGCAATCAGCCCCAGCATTTT. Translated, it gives CASQKETGGFSNQPQHF.

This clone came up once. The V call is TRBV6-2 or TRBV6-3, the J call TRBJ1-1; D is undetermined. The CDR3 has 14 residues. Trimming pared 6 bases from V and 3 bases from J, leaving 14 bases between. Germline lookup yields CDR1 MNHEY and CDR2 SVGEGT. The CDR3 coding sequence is TGTGCCAGCAGCCCACTAGGGATCTACACTGAAGCTTTCTTT. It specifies CASSPLGIYTEAFF.

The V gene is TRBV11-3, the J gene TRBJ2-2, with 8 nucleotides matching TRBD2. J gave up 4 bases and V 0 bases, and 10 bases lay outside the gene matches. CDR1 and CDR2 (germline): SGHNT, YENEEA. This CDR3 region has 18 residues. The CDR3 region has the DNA TGTGCCAGCAGCTTAGAGGGCGGGGGGCCCCCCGGCACCGGGGAGCTGTTTTTT. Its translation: CASSLEGGGPPGTGELFF. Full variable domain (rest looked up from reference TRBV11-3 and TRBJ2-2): EAGVVQSPRYKIIEKKQPVAFWCNPISGHNTLYWYLQNLGQGPELLIRYENEEAVDDSQLPKDRFSAERLKGVDSTLKIQPAELGDSAVYLCASSLEGGGPPGTGELFFGEGSRLTVL.

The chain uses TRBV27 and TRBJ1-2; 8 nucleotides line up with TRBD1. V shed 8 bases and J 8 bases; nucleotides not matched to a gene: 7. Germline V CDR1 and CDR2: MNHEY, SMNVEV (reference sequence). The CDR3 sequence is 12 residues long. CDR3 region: CASGLDREGYTF. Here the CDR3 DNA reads TGTGCCAGCGGATTGGACAGGGAAGGCTACACCTTC.

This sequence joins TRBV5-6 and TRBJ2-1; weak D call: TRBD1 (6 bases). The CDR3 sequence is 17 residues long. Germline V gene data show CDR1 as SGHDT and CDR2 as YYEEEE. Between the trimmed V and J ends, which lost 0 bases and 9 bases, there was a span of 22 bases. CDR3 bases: TGTGCCAGCAGCTTGGGTATTCGGGGACACGGGGACCTTGAGCAGTTCTTC. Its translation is CASSLGIRGHGDLEQFF.